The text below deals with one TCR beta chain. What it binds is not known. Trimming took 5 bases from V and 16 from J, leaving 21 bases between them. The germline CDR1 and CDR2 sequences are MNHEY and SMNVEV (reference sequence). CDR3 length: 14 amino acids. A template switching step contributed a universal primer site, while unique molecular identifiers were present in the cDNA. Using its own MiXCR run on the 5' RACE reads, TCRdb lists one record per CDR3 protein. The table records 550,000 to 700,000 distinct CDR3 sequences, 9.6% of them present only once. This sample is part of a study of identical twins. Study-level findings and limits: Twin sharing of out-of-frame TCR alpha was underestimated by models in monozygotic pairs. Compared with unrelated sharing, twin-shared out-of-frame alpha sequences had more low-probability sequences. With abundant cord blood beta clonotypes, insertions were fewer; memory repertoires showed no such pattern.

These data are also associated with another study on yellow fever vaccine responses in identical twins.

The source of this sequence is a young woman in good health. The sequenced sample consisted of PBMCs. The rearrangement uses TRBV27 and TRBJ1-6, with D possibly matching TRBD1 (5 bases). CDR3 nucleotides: TGTGCCAGCAGTCGAGCCCTCTCCCCAGGGACTCTCCACTTT. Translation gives CASSRALSPGTLHF.